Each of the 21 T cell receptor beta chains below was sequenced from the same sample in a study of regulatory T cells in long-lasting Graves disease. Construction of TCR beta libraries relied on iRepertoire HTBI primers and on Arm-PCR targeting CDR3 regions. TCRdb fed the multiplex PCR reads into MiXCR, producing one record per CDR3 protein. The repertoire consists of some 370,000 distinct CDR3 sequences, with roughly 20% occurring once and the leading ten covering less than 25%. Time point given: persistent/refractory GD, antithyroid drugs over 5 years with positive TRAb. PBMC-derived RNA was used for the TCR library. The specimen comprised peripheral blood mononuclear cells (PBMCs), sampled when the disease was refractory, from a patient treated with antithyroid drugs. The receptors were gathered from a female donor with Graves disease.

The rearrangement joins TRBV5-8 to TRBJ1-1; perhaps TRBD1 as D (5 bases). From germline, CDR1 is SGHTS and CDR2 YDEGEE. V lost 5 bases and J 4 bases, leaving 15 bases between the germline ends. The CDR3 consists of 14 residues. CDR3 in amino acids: CASSRGGLGTEAFF. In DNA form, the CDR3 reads TGTGCCAGCAGTCGGGGCGGCCTAGGCACTGAAGCTTTCTTT. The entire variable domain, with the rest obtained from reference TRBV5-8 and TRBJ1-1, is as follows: EAGVTQSPTHLIKTRGQQATLRCSPISGHTSVYWYQQALGLGLQFLLWYDEGEERNRGNFPPRFSGRQFPNYSSELNVNALELEDSALYLCASSRGGLGTEAFFGQGTRLTVV.

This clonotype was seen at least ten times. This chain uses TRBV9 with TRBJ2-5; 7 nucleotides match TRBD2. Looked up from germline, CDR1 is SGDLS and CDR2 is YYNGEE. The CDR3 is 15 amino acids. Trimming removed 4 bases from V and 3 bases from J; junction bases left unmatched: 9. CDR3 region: CASSPHWTSKETQYF. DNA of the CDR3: TGTGCCAGCAGCCCCCACTGGACTAGTAAAGAGACCCAGTACTTC.

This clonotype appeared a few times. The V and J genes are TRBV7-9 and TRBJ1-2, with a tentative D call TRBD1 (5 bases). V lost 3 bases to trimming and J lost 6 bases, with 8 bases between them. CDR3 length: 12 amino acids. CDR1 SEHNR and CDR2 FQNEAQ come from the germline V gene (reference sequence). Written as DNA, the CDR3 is TGTGCCAGCAGCTTCGGGGCAGATGGCTACACCTTC. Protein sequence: CASSFGADGYTF.

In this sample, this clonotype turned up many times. Written as DNA, the CDR3 is TGTGCCAGCAGTTTGGATCCGGGACAGGAATATCAGCCCCAGCATTTT. As protein: CASSLDPGQEYQPQHF. This chain connects TRBV12-3 or TRBV12-4 to TRBJ1-5; 8 bases line up with TRBD1. V was pared by 3 bases and J by 5 bases, with 9 bases of the junction left unmatched. CDR3 length: 16 amino acids.

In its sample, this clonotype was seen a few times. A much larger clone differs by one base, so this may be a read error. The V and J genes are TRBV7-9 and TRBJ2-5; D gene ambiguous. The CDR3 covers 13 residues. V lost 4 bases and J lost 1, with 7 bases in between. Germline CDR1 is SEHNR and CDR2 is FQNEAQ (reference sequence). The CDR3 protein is CASSSSIQETQYF. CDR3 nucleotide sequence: TGTGCCAGCAGCTCAAGTATCCAAGAGACCCAGTACTTC.

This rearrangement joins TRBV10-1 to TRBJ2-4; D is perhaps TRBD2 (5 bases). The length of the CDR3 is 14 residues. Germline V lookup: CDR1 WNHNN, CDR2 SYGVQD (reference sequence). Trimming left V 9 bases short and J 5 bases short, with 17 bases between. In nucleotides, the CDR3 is TGCGCCAGGACCAAAACCGGGGTTGAAAACATTCAGTACTTC. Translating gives CARTKTGVENIQYF.

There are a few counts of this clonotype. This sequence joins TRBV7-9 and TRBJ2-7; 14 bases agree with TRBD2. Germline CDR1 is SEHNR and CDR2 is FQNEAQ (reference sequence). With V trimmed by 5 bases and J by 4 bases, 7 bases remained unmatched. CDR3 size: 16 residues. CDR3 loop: CASSPGLAGAMYEQYF. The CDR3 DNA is TGTGCCAGCAGCCCGGGACTAGCGGGAGCAATGTACGAGCAGTACTTC. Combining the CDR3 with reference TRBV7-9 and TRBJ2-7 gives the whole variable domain DTGVSQNPRHKITKRGQNVTFRCDPISEHNRLYWYRQTLGQGPEFLTYFQNEAQLEKSRLLSDRFSAERPKGSFSTLEIQRTEQGDSAMYLCASSPGLAGAMYEQYFGPGTRLTVT.

The CDR3 DNA sequence: TGTGCCAGCAGCTTAGCGGGGGGGGGGACTACCACAGATACGCAGTATTTT. Its translation: CASSLAGGGTTTDTQYF. The chain employs TRBV7-2 and TRBJ2-3; TRBD2 matches at 7 bases. This CDR3 contains 17 residues. CDR1 SGHTA and CDR2 FQGNSA come from the germline V gene. V shed 0 bases, J shed 2 bases, and the junction held 8 bases outside the gene matches.

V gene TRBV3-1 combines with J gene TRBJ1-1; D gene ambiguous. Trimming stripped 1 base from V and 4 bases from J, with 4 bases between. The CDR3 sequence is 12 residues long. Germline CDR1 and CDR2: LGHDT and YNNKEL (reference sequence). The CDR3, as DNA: TGTGCCAGCAGCCAAGCGGGCACTGAAGCTTTCTTT. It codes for CASSQAGTEAFF.

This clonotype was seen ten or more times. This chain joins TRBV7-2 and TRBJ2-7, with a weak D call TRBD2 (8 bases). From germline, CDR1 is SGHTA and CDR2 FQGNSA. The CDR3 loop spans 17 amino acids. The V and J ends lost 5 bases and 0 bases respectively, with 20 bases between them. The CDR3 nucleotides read TGTGCCAGCAGCCAAGGGGGCGGGAGGAGCAGCTCCTACGAGCAGTACTTC. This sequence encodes CASSQGGGRSSSYEQYF.

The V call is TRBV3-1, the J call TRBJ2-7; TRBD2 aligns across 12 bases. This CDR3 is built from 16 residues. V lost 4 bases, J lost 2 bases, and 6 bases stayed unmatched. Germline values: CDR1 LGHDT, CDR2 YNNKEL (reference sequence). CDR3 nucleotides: TGTGCCAGCAGCCTGAGGACTAGCGGGGCCGCCTACGAGCAGTACTTC. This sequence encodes CASSLRTSGAAYEQYF.

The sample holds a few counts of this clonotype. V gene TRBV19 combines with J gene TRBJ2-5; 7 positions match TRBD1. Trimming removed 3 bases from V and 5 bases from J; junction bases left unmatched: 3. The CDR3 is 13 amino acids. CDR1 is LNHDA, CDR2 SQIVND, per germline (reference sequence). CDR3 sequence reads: CASSIGTAETQYF. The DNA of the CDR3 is TGTGCCAGTAGTATCGGGACAGCGGAGACCCAGTACTTC.

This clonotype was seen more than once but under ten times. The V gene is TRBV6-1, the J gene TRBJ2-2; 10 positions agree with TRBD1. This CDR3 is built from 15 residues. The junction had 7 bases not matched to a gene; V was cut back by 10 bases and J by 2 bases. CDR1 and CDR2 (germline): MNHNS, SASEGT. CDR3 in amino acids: CATTGQGSNTGELFF. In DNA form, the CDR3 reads TGTGCCACTACGGGACAGGGGAGTAACACCGGGGAGCTGTTTTTT.

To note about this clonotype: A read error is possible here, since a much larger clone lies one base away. This chain's CDR3 is CASSYEPVAGVIETQYF. The DNA of the CDR3 is TGTGCCAGCAGTTACGAGCCGGTAGCGGGAGTAATCGAGACCCAGTACTTC. V and J are TRBV6-2 or TRBV6-3 and TRBJ2-5, with 9 bases identical to TRBD2. CDR3 length equals 17 residues. Germline V gene sequence: CDR1 MNHEY, CDR2 SVGEGT. V was pared by 2 bases and J by 5 bases, with 12 bases of the junction left unmatched.

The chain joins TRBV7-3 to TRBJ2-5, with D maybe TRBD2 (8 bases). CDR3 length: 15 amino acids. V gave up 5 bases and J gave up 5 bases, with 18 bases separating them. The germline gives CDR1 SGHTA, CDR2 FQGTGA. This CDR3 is CASSPGGARGETQYF. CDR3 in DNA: TGTGCCAGCAGCCCGGGGGGGGCCAGGGGGGAGACCCAGTACTTC.

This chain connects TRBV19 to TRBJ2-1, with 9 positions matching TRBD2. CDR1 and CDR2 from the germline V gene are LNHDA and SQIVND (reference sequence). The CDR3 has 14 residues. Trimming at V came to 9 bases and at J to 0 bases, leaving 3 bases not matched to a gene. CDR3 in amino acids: CASGLASSYNEQFF. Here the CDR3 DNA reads TGTGCCAGCGGACTAGCGAGCTCCTACAATGAGCAGTTCTTC.

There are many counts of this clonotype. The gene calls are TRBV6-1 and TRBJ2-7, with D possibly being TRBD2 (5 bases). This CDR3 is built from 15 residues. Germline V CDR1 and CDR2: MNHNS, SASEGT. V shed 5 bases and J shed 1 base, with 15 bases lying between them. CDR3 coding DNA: TGTGCCAGCAGTAAGGAGGACCTGGGATCCTACGAGCAGTACTTC. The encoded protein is CASSKEDLGSYEQYF.

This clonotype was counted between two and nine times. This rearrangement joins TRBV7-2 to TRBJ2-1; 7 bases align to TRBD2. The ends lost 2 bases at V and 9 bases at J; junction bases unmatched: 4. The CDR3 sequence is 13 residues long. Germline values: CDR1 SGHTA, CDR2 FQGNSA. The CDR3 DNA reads TGTGCCAGCAGCTTATGGGACTATCGTGAGCAGTTCTTC. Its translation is CASSLWDYREQFF.

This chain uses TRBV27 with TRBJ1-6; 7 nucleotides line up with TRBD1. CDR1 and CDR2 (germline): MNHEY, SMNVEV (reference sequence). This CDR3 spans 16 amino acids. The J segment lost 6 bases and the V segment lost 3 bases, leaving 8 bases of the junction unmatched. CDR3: CASSFFPGQSNSPLHF. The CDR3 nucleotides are TGTGCCAGCAGTTTCTTTCCGGGACAGAGTAATTCACCCCTCCACTTT.

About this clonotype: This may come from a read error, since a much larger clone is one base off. CDR3 DNA: TGTGCCAGCAGTTTGTTGCAGGGGATCCCATCGTCCCAGCATTTT. It codes for CASSLLQGIPSSQHF. V and J are TRBV28 and TRBJ1-5, with a weak D call TRBD1 (6 bases). The CDR3 is 15 residues long. The germline V and J ends were trimmed by 3 bases and 11 bases, with 20 bases remaining between them. The V gene's germline CDR1 is MDHEN and CDR2 SYDVKM.

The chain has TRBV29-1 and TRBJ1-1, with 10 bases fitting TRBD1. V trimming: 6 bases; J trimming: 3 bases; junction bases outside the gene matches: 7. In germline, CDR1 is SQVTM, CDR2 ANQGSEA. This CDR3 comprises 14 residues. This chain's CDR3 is CSVRLGTGDTEAFF. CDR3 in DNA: TGCAGCGTGCGCTTAGGGACAGGGGACACTGAAGCTTTCTTT.